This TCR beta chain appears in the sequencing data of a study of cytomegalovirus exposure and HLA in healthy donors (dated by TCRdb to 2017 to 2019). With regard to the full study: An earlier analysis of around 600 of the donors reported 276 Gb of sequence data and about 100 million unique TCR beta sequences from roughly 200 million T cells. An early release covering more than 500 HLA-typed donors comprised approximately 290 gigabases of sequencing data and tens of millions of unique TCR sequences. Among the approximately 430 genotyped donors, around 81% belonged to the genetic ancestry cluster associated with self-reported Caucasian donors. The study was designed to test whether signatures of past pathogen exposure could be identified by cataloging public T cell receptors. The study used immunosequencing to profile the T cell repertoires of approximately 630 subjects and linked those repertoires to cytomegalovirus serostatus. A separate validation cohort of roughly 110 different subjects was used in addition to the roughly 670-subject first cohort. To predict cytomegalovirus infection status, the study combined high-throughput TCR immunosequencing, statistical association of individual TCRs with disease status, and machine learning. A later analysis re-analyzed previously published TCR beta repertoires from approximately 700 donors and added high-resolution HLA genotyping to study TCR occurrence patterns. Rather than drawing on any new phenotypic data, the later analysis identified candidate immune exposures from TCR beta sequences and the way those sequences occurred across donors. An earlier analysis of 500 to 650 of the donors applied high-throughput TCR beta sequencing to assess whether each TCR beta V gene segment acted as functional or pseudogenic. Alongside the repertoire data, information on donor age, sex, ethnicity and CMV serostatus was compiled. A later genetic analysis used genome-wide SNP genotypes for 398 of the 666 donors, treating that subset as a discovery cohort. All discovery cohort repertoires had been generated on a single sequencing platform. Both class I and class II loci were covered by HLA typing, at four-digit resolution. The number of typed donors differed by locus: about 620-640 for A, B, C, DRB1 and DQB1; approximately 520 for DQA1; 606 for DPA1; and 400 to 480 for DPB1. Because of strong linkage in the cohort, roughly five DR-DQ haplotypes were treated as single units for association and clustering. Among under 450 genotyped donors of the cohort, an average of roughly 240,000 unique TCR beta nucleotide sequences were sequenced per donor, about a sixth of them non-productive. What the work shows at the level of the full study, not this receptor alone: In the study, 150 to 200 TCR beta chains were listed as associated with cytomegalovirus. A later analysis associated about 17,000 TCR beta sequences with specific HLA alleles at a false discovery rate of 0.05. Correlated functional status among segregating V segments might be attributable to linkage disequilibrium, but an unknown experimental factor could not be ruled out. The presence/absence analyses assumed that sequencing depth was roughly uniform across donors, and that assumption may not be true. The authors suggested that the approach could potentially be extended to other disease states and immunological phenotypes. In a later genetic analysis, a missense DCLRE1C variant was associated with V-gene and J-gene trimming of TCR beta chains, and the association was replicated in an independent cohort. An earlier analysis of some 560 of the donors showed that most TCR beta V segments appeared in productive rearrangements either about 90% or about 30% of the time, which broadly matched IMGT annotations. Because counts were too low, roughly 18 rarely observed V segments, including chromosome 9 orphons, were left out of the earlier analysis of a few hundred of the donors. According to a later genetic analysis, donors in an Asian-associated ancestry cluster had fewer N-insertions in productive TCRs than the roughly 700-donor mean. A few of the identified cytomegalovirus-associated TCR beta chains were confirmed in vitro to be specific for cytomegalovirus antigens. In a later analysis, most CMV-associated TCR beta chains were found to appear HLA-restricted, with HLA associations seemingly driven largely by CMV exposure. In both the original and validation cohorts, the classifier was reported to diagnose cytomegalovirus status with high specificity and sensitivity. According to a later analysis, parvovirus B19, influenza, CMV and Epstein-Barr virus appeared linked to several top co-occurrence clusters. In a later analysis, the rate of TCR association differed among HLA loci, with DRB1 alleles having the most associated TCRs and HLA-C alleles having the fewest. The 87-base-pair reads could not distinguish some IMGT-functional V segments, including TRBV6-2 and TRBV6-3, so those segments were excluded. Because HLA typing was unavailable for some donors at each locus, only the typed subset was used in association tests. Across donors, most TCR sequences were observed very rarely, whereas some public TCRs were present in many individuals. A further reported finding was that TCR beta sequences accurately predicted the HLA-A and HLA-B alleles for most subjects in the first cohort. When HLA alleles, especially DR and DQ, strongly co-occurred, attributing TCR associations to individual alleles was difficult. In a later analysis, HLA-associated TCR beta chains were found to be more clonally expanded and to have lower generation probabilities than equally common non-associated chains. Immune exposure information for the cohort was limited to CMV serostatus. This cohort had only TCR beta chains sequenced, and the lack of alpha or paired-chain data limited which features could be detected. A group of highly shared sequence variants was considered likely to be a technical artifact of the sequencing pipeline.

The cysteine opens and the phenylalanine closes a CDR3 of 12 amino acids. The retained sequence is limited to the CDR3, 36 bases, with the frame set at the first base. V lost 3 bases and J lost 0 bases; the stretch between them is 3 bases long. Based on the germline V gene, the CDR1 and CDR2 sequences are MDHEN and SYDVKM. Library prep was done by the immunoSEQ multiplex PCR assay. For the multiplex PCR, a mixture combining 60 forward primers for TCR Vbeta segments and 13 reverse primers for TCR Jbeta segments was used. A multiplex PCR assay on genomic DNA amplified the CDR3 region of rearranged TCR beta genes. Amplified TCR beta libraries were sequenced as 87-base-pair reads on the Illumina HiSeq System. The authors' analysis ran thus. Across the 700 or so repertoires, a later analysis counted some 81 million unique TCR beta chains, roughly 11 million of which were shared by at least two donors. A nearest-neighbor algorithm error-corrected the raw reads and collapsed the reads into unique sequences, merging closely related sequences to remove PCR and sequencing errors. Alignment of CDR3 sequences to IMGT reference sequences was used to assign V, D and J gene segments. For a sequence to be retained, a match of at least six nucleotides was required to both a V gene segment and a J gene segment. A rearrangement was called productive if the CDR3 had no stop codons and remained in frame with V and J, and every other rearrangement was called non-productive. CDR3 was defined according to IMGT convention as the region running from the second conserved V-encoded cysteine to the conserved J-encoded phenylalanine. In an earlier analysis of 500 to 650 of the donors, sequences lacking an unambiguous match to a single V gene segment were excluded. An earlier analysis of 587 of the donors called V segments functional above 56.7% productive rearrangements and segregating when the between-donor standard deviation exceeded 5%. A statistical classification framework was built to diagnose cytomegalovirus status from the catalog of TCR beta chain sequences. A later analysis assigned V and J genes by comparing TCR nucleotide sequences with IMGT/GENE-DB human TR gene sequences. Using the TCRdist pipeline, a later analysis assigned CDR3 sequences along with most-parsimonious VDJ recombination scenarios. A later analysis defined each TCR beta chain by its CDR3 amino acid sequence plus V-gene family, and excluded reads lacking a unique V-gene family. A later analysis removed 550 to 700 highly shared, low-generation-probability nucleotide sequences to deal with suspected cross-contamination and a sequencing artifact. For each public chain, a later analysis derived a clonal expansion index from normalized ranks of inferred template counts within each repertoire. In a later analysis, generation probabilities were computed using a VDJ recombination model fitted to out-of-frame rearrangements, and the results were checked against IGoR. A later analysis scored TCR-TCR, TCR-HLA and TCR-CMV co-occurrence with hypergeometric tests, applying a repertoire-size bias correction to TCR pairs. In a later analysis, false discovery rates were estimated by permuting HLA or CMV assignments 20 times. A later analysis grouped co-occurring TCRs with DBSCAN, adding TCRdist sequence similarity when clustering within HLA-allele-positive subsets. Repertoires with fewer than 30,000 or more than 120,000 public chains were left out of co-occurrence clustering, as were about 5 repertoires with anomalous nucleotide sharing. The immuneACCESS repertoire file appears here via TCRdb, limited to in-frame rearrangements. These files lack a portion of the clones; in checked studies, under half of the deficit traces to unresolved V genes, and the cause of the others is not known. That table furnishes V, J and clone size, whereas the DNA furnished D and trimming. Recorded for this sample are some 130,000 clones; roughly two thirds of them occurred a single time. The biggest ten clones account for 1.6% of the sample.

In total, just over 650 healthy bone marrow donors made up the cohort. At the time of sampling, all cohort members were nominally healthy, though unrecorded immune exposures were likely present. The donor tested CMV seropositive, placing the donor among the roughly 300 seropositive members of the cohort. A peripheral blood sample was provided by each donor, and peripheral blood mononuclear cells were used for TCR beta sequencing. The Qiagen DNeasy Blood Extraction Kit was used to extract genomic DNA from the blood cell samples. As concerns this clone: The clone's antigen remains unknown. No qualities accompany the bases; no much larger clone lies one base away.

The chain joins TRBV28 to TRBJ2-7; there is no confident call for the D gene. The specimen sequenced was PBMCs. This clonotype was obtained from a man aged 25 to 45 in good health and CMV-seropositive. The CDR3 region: CASSFLSYEQYF. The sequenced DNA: TGTGCCAGCAGTTTCCTCTCCTACGAGCAGTACTTC.